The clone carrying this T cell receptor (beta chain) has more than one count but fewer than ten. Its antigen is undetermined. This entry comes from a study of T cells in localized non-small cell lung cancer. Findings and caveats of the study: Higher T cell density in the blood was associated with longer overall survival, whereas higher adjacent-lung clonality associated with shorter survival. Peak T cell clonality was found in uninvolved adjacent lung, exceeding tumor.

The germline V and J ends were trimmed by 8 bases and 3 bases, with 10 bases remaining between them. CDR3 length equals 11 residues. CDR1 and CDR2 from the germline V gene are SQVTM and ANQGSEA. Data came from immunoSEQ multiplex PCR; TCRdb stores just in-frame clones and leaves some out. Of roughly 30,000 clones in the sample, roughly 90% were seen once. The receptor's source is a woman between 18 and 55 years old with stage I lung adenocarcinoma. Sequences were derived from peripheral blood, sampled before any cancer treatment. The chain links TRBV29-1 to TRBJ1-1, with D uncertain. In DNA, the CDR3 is TGCAGCACACGTCAGGACACTGAAGCTTTCTTT. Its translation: CSTRQDTEAFF.